This TCR beta chain was sequenced for a study of T-cell memory formation after mild COVID-19. On the study more broadly: TCR clusters were largely donor specific. Overall study findings and caveats: A second wave of clones peaked on day 37, and their SARS-CoV-2 specificity went unconfirmed.

5'RACE with constant-segment primers built TCRalpha and TCRbeta cDNA libraries with UMIs. MiXCR, applied by TCRdb to the 5' RACE reads, yields one record per CDR3 protein. The top ten clones hold approximately 1.3% of a sample with about 44,000 distinct CDR3 sequences, roughly 8% of them seen once. Trimming left V 0 bases short and J 9 bases short, with 7 bases between. This CDR3 contains 12 residues. Germline CDR1 reads SGHDT; CDR2 reads YYEEEE. As concerns this clonotype: Its antigen is still unknown.

This clonotype originated in a man between 18 and 35 years old who had mild COVID-19 (a few samples of this study predate the infection). Cell type and time point are not known. Sequences were obtained from PBMCs or a T cell subset sorted from them (not recorded which). The chain combines TRBV5-6 with TRBJ2-1; D gene unclear. The CDR3 DNA is TGTGCCAGCAGCTTGGTTGTAGGTGAGCAGTTCTTC. This sequence encodes CASSLVVGEQFF.